This passage covers 9 T cell receptor beta chains from one sample sequenced in a study of T cell repertoires in cytomegalovirus infection. TCRdb passed the reads through MiXCR, listing each CDR3 protein once. The data contain under 200,000 distinct CDR3 sequences, approximately 9.6% of them seen just once; the ten biggest clones take up about 4.6%. Material: PBMCs. All receptors come from a human donor in good health (CMV status not recorded). Some clones in this sample may be carry-over from other donors' samples.

There are a few counts of this clonotype. The chain carries TRBV18 and TRBJ1-1; maybe TRBD1 (6 bases). Trimming left V 3 bases short and J 4 bases short, with 12 bases between. Germline CDR1 reads KGHSH; CDR2 reads LQKENI. This CDR3 region has 14 residues. CDR3 coding DNA: TGTGCCAGCTCACCCGGCCAGGGGAGCACTGAAGCTTTCTTT. It yields the protein CASSPGQGSTEAFF.

There are many counts of this clonotype. The chain employs TRBV11-2 and TRBJ2-1, with D perhaps given as TRBD1 or TRBD2 (6 bases each). CDR3 length equals 14 residues. The V gene lost 0 bases and the J gene lost 15 bases, with 18 bases spanning the gap. CDR1 is SGHAT and CDR2 is FQNNGV in the germline V gene. The CDR3 DNA is TGTGCCAGCAGCTTAGATGTGGCGGGAATCAGGGGGTTCTTC. This codes for CASSLDVAGIRGFF.

This clonotype was seen repeatedly, ten times or more. The gene calls are TRBV12-3 or TRBV12-4 and TRBJ2-3, with D possibly matching TRBD2 (5 bases). The CDR3 consists of 14 residues. The V gene lost 5 bases and the J gene lost 6 bases, with 15 bases spanning the gap. The CDR3 sequence is CASSPSGGADTQYF. CDR3 nucleotide sequence: TGTGCCAGCAGTCCCTCCGGAGGCGCGGATACGCAGTATTTT.

This clonotype was recorded a few times. The J gene is TRBJ2-1, the V gene TRBV5-5, with 9 bases that match TRBD2. The CDR3 consists of 17 residues. Germline loops: CDR1 SGHKS, CDR2 YYEKEE (reference sequence). Trimming took 4 bases from V and 0 from J; bases not matched to a gene: 8. CDR3 region: CASSPHGGRGSYNEQFF. The CDR3 nucleotides are TGTGCCAGCAGCCCCCACGGCGGGAGGGGCTCCTACAATGAGCAGTTCTTC.

V is TRBV20-1 and J is TRBJ2-4, with 14 bases aligning to TRBD2. This CDR3 spans 16 amino acids. The J segment lost 6 bases and the V segment lost 2 bases, leaving 6 bases of the junction unmatched. Germline values: CDR1 DFQATT, CDR2 SNEGSKA (reference sequence). CDR3 sequence (DNA): TGCAGTGCTAGACTGACTAGCGGGAGGGCCCTAAACATTCAGTACTTC. It codes for CSARLTSGRALNIQYF.

This clonotype has more than one count but fewer than ten. DNA of the CDR3: TGTGCCAGTAGTATAGTGTTAGCGTCCCGCCTCGAGCAGTACTTC. Amino acid sequence: CASSIVLASRLEQYF. The V and J genes are TRBV19 and TRBJ2-7; D may be TRBD2 (5 bases). The CDR3 runs 15 residues. Germline V gene data show CDR1 as LNHDA and CDR2 as SQIVND (reference sequence). V was pared by 1 base and J by 6 bases, with 16 bases between.

This chain joins TRBV6-4 and TRBJ1-1; D unclear. Germline V gene sequence: CDR1 MRHNA, CDR2 SNTAGT. The ends were cut back, 5 bases at V and 5 bases at J, with 12 bases in the middle. This CDR3 spans 13 amino acids. CDR3 bases: TGTGCCAGCAGTCTAGAGGAATGGACTGAAGCTTTCTTT. This sequence encodes CASSLEEWTEAFF.

The genes are TRBV10-3 and TRBJ2-3; 7 nucleotides agree with TRBD1. V shed 11 bases, J shed 1 base, and the junction held 9 bases outside the gene matches. CDR3 length: 14 residues. The germline gives CDR1 ENHRY, CDR2 SYGVKD. The CDR3 is CASQGYSGTDTQYF. The CDR3 nucleotides read TGTGCCTCACAGGGGTATTCGGGCACAGATACGCAGTATTTT.

In its sample, this clonotype was seen a few times. The genes are TRBV6-2 or TRBV6-3 and TRBJ1-1; a weak D match, TRBD1 (5 bases). Trimming cost V 4 bases and J 6 bases, with 15 bases left between them. Per germline, CDR1 MNHEY and CDR2 SVGEGT. This CDR3 region has 14 residues. CDR3 coding DNA: TGTGCCAGCAGTTCATCAGGGTCTTTGTCTGAAGCTTTCTTT. It specifies CASSSSGSLSEAFF.